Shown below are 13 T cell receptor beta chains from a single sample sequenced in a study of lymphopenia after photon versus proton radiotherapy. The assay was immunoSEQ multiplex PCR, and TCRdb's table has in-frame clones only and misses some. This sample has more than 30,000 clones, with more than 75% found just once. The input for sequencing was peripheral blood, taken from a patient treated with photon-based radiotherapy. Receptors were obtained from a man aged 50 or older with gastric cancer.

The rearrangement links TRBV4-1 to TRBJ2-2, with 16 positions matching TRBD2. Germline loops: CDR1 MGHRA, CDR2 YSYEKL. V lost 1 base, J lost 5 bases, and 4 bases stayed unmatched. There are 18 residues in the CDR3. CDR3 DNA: TGCGCCAGCAGCCAAGCTATGGGACTAGCGGGAGGGACCGGGGAGCTGTTTTTT. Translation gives CASSQAMGLAGGTGELFF.

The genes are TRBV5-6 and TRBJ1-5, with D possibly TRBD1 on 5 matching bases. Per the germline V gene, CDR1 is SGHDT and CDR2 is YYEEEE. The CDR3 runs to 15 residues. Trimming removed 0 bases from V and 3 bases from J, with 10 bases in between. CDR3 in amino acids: CASSLAGNFNQPQHF. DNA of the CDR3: TGTGCCAGCAGCTTGGCAGGGAATTTCAATCAGCCCCAGCATTTT.

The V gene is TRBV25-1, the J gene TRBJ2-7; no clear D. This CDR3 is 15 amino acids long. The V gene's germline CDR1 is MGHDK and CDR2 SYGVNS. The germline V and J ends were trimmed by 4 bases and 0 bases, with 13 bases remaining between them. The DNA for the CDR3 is TGTGCCAGCAGTGGGAGTTGGGATGCCTCCTACGAGCAGTACTTC. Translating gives CASSGSWDASYEQYF.

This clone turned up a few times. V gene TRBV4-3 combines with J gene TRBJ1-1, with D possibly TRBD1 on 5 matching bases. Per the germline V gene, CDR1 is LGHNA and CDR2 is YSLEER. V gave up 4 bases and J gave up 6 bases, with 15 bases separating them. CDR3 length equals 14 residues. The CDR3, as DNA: TGCGCCAGCAGCCGAAAGGCGGACAAGCCTGAAGCTTTCTTT. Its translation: CASSRKADKPEAFF.

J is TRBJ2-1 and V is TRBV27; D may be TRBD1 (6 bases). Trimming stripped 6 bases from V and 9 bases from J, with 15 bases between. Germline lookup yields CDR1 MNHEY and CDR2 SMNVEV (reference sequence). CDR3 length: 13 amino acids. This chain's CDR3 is CASSIGTRSEQFF. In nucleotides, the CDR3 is TGTGCCAGCAGCATCGGGACACGCAGTGAGCAGTTCTTC.

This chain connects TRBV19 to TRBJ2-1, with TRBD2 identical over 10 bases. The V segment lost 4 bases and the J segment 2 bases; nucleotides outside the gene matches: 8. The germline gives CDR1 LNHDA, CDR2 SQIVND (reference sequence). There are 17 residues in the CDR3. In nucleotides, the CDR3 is TGTGCCAGTAGTACCCAATCGACTAGCGGGCCCTACAATGAGCAGTTCTTC. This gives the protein CASSTQSTSGPYNEQFF. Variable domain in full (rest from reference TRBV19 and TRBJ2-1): DGGITQSPKYLFRKEGQNVTLSCEQNLNHDAMYWYRQDPGQGLRLIYYSQIVNDFQKGDIAEGYSVSREKKESFPLTVTSAQKNPTAFYLCASSTQSTSGPYNEQFFGPGTRLTVL.

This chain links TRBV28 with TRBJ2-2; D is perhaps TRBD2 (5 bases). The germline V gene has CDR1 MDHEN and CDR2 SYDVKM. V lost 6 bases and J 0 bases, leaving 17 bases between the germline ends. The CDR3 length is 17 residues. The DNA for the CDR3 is TGTGCCAGCAGGGGCGGCCTAGCAGCTCCGAACACCGGGGAGCTGTTTTTT. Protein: CASRGGLAAPNTGELFF.

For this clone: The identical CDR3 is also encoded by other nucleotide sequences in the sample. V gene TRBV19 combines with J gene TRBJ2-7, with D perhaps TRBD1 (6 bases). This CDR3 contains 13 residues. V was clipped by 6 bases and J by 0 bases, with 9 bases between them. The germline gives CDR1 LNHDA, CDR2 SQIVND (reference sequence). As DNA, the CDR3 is TGTGCCAGTAGCCCGGACAGCTCCTACGAGCAGTACTTC. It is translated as CASSPDSSYEQYF.

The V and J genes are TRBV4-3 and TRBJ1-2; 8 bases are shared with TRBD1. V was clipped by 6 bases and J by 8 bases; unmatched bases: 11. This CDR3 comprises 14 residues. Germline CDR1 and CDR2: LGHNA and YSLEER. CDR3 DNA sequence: TGCGCCAGCAGAGTTACGCAGGGGGCGGTGGGCTACACCTTC. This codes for CASRVTQGAVGYTF.

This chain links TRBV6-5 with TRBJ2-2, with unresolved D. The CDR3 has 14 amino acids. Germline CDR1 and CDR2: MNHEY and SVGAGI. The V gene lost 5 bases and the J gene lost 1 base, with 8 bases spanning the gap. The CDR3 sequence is CASSQRWNTGELFF. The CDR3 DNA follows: TGTGCCAGCAGTCAACGGTGGAACACCGGGGAGCTGTTTTTT.

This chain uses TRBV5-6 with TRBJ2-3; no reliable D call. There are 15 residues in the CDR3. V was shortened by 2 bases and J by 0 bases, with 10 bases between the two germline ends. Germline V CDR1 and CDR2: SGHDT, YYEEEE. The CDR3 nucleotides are TGTGCCAGCAGCTTCGGCGGAATTAGCACAGATACGCAGTATTTT. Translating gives CASSFGGISTDTQYF.

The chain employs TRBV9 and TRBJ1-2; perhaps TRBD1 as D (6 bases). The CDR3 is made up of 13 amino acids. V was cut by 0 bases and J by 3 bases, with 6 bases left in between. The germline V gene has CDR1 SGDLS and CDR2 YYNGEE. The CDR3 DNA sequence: TGTGCCAGCAGCGTAGACAGGGACTATGGCTACACCTTC. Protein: CASSVDRDYGYTF.

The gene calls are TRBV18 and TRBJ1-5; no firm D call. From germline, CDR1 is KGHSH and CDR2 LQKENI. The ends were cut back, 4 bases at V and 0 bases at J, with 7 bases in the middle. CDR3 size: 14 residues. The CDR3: CASSLSDSNQPQHF. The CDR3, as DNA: TGTGCCAGCTCACTCAGTGATAGCAATCAGCCCCAGCATTTT.